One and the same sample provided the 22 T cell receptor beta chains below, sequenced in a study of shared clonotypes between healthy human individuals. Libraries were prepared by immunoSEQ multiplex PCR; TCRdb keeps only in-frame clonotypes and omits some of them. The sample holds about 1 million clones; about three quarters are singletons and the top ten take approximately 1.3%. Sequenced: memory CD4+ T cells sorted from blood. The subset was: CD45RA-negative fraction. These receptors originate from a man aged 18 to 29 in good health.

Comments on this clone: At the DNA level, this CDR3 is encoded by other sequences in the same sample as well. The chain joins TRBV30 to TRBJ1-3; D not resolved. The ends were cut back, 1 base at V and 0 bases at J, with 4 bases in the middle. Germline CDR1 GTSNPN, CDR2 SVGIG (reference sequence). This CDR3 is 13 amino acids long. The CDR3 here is CAWSGNSGNTIYF. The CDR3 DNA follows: TGTGCCTGGAGTGGAAACTCTGGAAACACCATATATTTT.

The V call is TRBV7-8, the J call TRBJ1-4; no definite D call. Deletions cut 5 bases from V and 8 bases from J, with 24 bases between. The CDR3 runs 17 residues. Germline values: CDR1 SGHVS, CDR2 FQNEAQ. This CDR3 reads CASSLSEGGRLGEKLFF. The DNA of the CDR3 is TGTGCCAGCAGCCTCTCCGAAGGAGGCCGATTAGGGGAAAAACTGTTTTTT.

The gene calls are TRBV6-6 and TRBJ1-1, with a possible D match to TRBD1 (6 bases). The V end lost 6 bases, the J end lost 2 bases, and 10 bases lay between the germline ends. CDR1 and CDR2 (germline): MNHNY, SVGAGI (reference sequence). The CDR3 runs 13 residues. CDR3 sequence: CASRYRENTEAFF. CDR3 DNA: TGTGCCAGCAGGTACAGGGAAAACACTGAAGCTTTCTTT.

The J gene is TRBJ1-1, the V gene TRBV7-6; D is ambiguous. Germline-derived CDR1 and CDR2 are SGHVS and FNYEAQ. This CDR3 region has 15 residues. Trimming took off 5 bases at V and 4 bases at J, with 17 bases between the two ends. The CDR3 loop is CASSPRQGRGTEAFF. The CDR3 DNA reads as TGTGCCAGCAGCCCGCGACAAGGCCGGGGCACTGAAGCTTTCTTT.

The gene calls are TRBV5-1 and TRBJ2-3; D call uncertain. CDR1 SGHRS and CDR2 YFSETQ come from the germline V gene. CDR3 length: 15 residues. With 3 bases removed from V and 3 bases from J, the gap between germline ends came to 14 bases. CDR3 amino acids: CASSSTGYGTDTQYF. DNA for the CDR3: TGCGCCAGCAGCTCCACTGGGTACGGGACAGATACGCAGTATTTT.

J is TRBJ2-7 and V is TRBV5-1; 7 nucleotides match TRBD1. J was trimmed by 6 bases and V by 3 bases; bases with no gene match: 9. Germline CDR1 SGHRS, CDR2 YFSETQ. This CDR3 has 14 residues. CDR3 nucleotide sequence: TGCGCCAGCAGCTCGACAGGGTTACGCGGCGAGCAGTACTTC. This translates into CASSSTGLRGEQYF. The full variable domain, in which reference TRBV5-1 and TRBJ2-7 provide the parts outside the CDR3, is KAGVTQTPRYLIKTRGQQVTLSCSPISGHRSVSWYQQTPGQGLQFLFEYFSETQRNKGNFPGRFSGRQFSNSRSEMNVSTLELGDSALYLCASSSTGLRGEQYFGPGTRLTVT.

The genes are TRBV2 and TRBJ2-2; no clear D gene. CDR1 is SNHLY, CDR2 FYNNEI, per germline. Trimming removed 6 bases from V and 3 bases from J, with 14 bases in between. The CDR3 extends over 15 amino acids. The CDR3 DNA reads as TGTGCCAGCAGCCAGGCCAGGTCCTACACCGGGGAGCTGTTTTTT. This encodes CASSQARSYTGELFF.

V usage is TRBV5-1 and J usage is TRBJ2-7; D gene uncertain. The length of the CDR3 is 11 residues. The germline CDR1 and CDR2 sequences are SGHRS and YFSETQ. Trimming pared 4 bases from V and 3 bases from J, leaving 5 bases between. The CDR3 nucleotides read TGCGCCAGCAGCATAGGCTACGAGCAGTACTTC. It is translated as CASSIGYEQYF.

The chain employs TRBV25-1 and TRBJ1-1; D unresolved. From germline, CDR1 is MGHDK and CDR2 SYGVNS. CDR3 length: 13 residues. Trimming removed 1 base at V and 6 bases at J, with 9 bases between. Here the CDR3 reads CASSEFLGSEAFF. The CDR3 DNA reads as TGTGCCAGCAGTGAATTCCTAGGGTCTGAAGCTTTCTTT.

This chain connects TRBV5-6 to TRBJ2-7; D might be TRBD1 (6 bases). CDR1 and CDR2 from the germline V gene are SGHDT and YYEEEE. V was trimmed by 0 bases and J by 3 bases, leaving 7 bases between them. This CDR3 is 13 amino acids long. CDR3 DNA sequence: TGTGCCAGCAGCTTGGGGGACAACTACGAGCAGTACTTC. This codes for CASSLGDNYEQYF.

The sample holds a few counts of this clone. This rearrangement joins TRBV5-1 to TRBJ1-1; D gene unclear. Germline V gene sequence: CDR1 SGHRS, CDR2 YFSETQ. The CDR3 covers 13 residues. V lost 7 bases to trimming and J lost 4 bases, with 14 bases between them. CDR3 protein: CASSLAGPTEAFF. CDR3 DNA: TGCGCCAGCTCGCTAGCGGGCCCCACTGAAGCTTTCTTT.

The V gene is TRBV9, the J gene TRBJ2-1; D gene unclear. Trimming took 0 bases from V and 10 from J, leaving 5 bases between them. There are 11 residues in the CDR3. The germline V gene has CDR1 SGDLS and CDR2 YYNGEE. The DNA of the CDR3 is TGTGCCAGCAGCGTAGAAGAGGAGCAGTTCTTC. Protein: CASSVEEEQFF. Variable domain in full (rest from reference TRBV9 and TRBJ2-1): DSGVTQTPKHLITATGQRVTLRCSPRSGDLSVYWYQQSLDQGLQFLIQYYNGEERAKGNILERFSAQQFPDLHSELNLSSLELGDSALYFCASSVEEEQFFGPGTRLTVL.

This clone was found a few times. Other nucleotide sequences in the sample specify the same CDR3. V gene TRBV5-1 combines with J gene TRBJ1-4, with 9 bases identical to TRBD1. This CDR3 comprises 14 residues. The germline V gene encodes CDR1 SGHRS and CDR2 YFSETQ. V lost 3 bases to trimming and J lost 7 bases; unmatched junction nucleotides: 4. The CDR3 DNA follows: TGCGCCAGCAGCTCGGGACAGGGAGGTGAAAAACTGTTTTTT. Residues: CASSSGQGGEKLFF. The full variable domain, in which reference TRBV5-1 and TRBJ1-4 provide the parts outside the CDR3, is KAGVTQTPRYLIKTRGQQVTLSCSPISGHRSVSWYQQTPGQGLQFLFEYFSETQRNKGNFPGRFSGRQFSNSRSEMNVSTLELGDSALYLCASSSGQGGEKLFFGSGTQLSVL.

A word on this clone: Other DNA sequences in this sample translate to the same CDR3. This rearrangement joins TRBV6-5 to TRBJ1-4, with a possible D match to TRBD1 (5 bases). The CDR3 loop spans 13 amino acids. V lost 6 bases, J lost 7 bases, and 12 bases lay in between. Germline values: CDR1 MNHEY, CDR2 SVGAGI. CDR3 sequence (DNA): TGTGCCAGCAGAAGAAGCGGGGGTGAAAAACTGTTTTTT. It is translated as CASRRSGGEKLFF.

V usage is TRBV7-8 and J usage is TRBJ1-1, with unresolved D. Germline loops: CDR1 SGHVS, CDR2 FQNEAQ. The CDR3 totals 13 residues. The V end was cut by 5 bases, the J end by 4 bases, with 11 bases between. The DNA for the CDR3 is TGTGCCAGCAGCCAACAGAGGAGCACTGAAGCTTTCTTT. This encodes CASSQQRSTEAFF. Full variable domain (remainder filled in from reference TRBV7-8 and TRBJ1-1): GAGVSQSPRYKVAKRGQDVALRCDPISGHVSLFWYQQALGQGPEFLTYFQNEAQLDKSGLPSDRFFAERPEGSVSTLKIQRTQQEDSAVYLCASSQQRSTEAFFGQGTRLTVV.

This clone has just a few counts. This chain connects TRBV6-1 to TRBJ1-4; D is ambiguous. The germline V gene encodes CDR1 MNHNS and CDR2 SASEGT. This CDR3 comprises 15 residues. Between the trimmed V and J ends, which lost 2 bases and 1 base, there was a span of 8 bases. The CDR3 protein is CASSEQEGTNEKLFF. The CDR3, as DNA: TGTGCCAGCAGTGAACAGGAGGGAACTAATGAAAAACTGTTTTTT.

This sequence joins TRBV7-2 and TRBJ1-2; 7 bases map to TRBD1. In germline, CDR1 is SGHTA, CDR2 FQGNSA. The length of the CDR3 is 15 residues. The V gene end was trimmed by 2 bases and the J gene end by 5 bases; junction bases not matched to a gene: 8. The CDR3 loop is CASSLWSGTAYGYTF. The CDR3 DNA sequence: TGTGCCAGCAGCTTATGGTCCGGGACAGCTTATGGCTACACCTTC.

The CDR3 DNA is TGTGCCAGCAGCTTGTCTAGCGGGAGTTACAATGAGCAGTTCTTC. The encoded protein is CASSLSSGSYNEQFF. The V gene is TRBV5-5, the J gene TRBJ2-1, with TRBD2 matching over 10 bases. The CDR3 is made up of 15 amino acids. Germline trimming cut 1 base from V and 4 bases from J; bases unmatched to any gene: 2. From germline, CDR1 is SGHKS and CDR2 YYEKEE (reference sequence). The variable domain in full, completed from reference TRBV5-5 and TRBJ2-1, reads DAGVTQSPTHLIKTRGQQVTLRCSPISGHKSVSWYQQVLGQGPQFIFQYYEKEERGRGNFPDRFSARQFPNYSSELNVNALLLGDSALYLCASSLSSGSYNEQFFGPGTRLTVL.

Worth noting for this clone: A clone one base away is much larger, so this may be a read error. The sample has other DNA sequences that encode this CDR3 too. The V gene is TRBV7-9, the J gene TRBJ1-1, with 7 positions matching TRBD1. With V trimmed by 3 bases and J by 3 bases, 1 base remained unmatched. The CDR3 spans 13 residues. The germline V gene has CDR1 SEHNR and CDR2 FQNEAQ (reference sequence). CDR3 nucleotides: TGTGCCAGCAGCTTCGGGACAGACACTGAAGCTTTCTTT. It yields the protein CASSFGTDTEAFF.

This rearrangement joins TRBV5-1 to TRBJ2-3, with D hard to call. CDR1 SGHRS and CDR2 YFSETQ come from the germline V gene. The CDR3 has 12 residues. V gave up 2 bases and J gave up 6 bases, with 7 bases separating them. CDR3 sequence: CASSFFGDTQYF. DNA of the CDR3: TGCGCCAGCAGCTTCTTTGGGGATACGCAGTATTTT.

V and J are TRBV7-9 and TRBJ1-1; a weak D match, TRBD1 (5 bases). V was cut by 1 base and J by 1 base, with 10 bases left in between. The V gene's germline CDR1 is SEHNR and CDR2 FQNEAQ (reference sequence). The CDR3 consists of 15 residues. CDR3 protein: CASSLGGGTNTEAFF. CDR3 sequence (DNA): TGTGCCAGCAGCTTAGGTGGGGGGACGAACACTGAAGCTTTCTTT. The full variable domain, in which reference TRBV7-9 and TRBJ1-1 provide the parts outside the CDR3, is DTGVSQNPRHKITKRGQNVTFRCDPISEHNRLYWYRQTLGQGPEFLTYFQNEAQLEKSRLLSDRFSAERPKGSFSTLEIQRTEQGDSAMYLCASSLGGGTNTEAFFGQGTRLTVV.

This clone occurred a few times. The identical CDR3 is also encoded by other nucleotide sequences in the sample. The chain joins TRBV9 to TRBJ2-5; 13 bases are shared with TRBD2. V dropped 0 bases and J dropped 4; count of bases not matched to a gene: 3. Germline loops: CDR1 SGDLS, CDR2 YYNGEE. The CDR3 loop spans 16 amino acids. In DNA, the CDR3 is TGTGCCAGCAGCGTAGGGACTAGCGGGGGAGGAGAGACCCAGTACTTC. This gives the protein CASSVGTSGGGETQYF.